These 22 T cell receptor beta chains share one sample of origin, sequenced in a study of CD8 T cells in ankylosing spondylitis. These receptors are not linked to any known antigen. TCRdb reprocessed the 5' RACE reads via MiXCR and lists one record per CDR3 protein. The table has about 450,000 distinct CDR3 sequences, 25% to 30% seen once. General study findings and limits: Several highly homologous variants made up a TCR beta motif that seemed to typify ankylosing spondylitis blood.

Sequencing was carried out using blood, either unsorted or a sorted T cell fraction (not recorded which). Source of these receptors: a male donor with ankylosing spondylitis.

The chain joins TRBV27 to TRBJ2-2, with a tentative D call TRBD2 (6 bases). Trimming removed 6 bases at V and 3 bases at J, with 17 bases between. Germline values: CDR1 MNHEY, CDR2 SMNVEV (reference sequence). The length of the CDR3 is 16 residues. The CDR3 DNA is TGTGCCAGCAGACCTCTGTCGGGAGTCGACACCGGGGAGCTGTTTTTT. Translating it yields CASRPLSGVDTGELFF.

This clonotype has a count of ten or more. This chain connects TRBV12-3 or TRBV12-4 to TRBJ1-2, with TRBD1 matching 9 bases. Unmatched junction bases numbered 12, after V lost 6 bases and J lost 4 bases. This CDR3 spans 16 amino acids. In DNA, the CDR3 is TGTGCCAGCAGCTCACTGCGAGGACAGGGGTTCTATGGCTACACCTTC. It encodes CASSSLRGQGFYGYTF.

The chain links TRBV5-1 to TRBJ1-1, with 9 nucleotides matching TRBD1. With V trimmed by 4 bases and J by 6 bases, 4 bases remained unmatched. This CDR3 comprises 13 residues. The germline V gene encodes CDR1 SGHRS and CDR2 YFSETQ. For the CDR3, the DNA is TGCGCCAGCAGCAACACAGGGGGCCCTGAAGCTTTCTTT. It translates to CASSNTGGPEAFF.

The chain uses TRBV24-1 and TRBJ2-5, with D unclear. The germline gives CDR1 KGHDR, CDR2 SFDVKD. Trimming shortened V by 1 base and J by 4 bases, and 3 bases separated the two germline ends. The CDR3 has 12 amino acids. The CDR3 reads CATSDLGETQYF. CDR3 sequence (DNA): TGTGCCACCAGTGATTTAGGAGAGACCCAGTACTTC.

This sequence joins TRBV7-9 and TRBJ2-7; possible D gene TRBD2, 6 bases. Per germline, CDR1 SEHNR and CDR2 FQNEAQ (reference sequence). This CDR3 is 16 amino acids long. Trimming stripped 1 base from V and 0 bases from J, with 13 bases between. CDR3 sequence: CASSLVGEVNSYEQYF. CDR3 coding DNA: TGTGCCAGCAGCTTAGTGGGGGAGGTAAACTCCTACGAGCAGTACTTC.

The chain carries TRBV7-9 and TRBJ2-5, with unresolved D. V was cut by 0 bases and J by 3 bases, with 5 bases left in between. From germline, CDR1 is SEHNR and CDR2 FQNEAQ (reference sequence). This CDR3 spans 13 amino acids. The chain's CDR3 is CASSLALKETQYF. The CDR3 nucleotides read TGTGCCAGCAGCTTAGCGCTCAAAGAGACCCAGTACTTC.

This clonotype was detected only a few times. The chain has TRBV12-3 or TRBV12-4 and TRBJ2-7; D tentatively reads TRBD1 or TRBD2 (5 bases each). The CDR3 is 15 amino acids. Trimming shortened V by 3 bases and J by 2 bases, and 14 bases separated the two germline ends. The CDR3: CASSLGVTRTYEQYV. The CDR3 DNA sequence: TGTGCCAGCAGTTTGGGGGTGACCCGTACCTACGAGCAGTACGTC.

This clonotype was detected only a few times. The chain links TRBV30 to TRBJ2-1, with 13 bases fitting TRBD2. Per the germline V gene, CDR1 is GTSNPN and CDR2 is SVGIG (reference sequence). With V trimmed by 3 bases and J by 7 bases, 3 bases remained unmatched. The CDR3 loop spans 14 amino acids. The CDR3, as DNA: TGTGCCTGGAGGGGACTAGCGGGAAGGAATGAGCAGTTCTTC. This translates into CAWRGLAGRNEQFF.

Only a few counts were recorded for this clonotype. V is TRBV5-5 and J is TRBJ2-3; tentatively, D is TRBD1 (6 bases). V was trimmed by 4 bases and J by 0 bases, leaving 9 bases between them. The CDR3 is 14 amino acids. The germline V gene encodes CDR1 SGHKS and CDR2 YYEKEE (reference sequence). For the CDR3, the DNA is TGTGCCAGCAGCCGACAGGAGAGCACAGATACGCAGTATTTT. This translates into CASSRQESTDTQYF.

This clonotype was seen at least ten times. The V and J genes are TRBV24-1 and TRBJ2-1, with TRBD2 matching 14 bases. V lost 4 bases to trimming and J lost 1 base; unmatched junction nucleotides: 8. The CDR3 loop spans 19 amino acids. The germline CDR1 and CDR2 sequences are KGHDR and SFDVKD. CDR3 in amino acids: CATSEAGTSGSGSYNEQFF. The CDR3 DNA sequence: TGTGCCACCAGTGAGGCCGGGACTAGCGGGAGTGGGTCCTACAATGAGCAGTTCTTC.

The V gene is TRBV18, the J gene TRBJ2-1; no reliable D call. CDR1 is KGHSH, CDR2 LQKENI, per germline. The CDR3 contains 14 residues. Trimming pared 2 bases from V and 4 bases from J, leaving 9 bases between. CDR3: CASSPARKYNEQFF. Written as DNA, the CDR3 is TGTGCCAGCTCACCAGCCAGGAAGTACAATGAGCAGTTCTTC.

In this sample, this clonotype turned up once. The chain has TRBV9 and TRBJ2-1, with D perhaps TRBD2 (7 bases). The CDR3 spans 17 residues. The V gene's germline CDR1 is SGDLS and CDR2 YYNGEE. Trimming pared 4 bases from V and 9 bases from J, leaving 26 bases between. The CDR3 nucleotides read TGTGCCAGCAGCCCTCCCCCCGGGCGGGAGAAACAGGGTGAGCAGTTCTTC. This gives the protein CASSPPPGREKQGEQFF.

This clonotype was detected a few times. At one boundary the junction diverges from the germline segment, which might be a read error. The chain combines TRBV15 with TRBJ2-2; D is uncertain. This CDR3 comprises 15 residues. CDR1 LNHNV and CDR2 YYDKDF come from the germline V gene (reference sequence). The CDR3: CATSRVARNAGELFF. As DNA, the CDR3 is TGTGCCACCAGCAGAGTGGCTAGGAACGCCGGGGAGCTGTTTTTT.

This clonotype was found a few times. This chain connects TRBV5-1 to TRBJ2-1; 7 positions agree with TRBD2. The CDR3 is 13 amino acids. CDR1 is SGHRS and CDR2 is YFSETQ in the germline V gene. V shed 4 bases, J shed 4 bases, and the junction held 2 bases outside the gene matches. The CDR3 sequence is CASSPAGYNEQFF. Written as DNA, the CDR3 is TGCGCCAGCAGCCCAGCGGGATACAATGAGCAGTTCTTC.

The CDR3 DNA reads as TGTGCCAGCAGACGCGGAACTAGCCCCTACAATGAGCAGTTCTTC. Its protein product is CASRRGTSPYNEQFF. This chain links TRBV6-1 with TRBJ2-1; possibly TRBD2 for D (6 bases). The V gene's germline CDR1 is MNHNS and CDR2 SASEGT. Trimming shortened V by 6 bases and J by 2 bases, and 14 bases separated the two germline ends. The CDR3 sequence is 15 residues long.

In its sample, this clonotype was seen a few times. The V call is TRBV7-7, the J call TRBJ2-7, with 9 bases aligning to TRBD1. The CDR3 runs to 12 residues. Germline V CDR1 and CDR2: SSHAT, FNYEAQ (reference sequence). The junction had 2 bases not matched to a gene; V was cut back by 5 bases and J by 6 bases. For the CDR3, the DNA is TGTGCCAGCAGCGCGACAGGGGGCGAGCAGTACTTC. Translating gives CASSATGGEQYF.

The chain recombines TRBV7-9 with TRBJ1-2, with D possibly TRBD1 on 5 matching bases. Germline CDR1 SEHNR, CDR2 FQNEAQ (reference sequence). This CDR3 has 14 residues. Trimming cost V 4 bases and J 7 bases, with 16 bases left between them. The CDR3 region has the DNA TGTGCCAGCAGCTCCCTTTGGGGGTGGCTTGGCTACACCTTC. The encoded protein is CASSSLWGWLGYTF.

The chain uses TRBV2 and TRBJ2-2; D gene ambiguous. This CDR3 spans 16 amino acids. V lost 3 bases and J lost 0, with 11 bases in between. Germline CDR1 and CDR2: SNHLY and FYNNEI. CDR3 nucleotide sequence: TGTGCCAGCAGTGATCCCCAGGATACGAACACCGGGGAGCTGTTTTTT. This codes for CASSDPQDTNTGELFF.

This clonotype was detected ten times or more. The V and J genes are TRBV5-6 and TRBJ2-7; TRBD2 aligns across 7 bases. Per germline, CDR1 SGHDT and CDR2 YYEEEE. The CDR3 length is 15 residues. Trimming removed 0 bases from V and 2 bases from J; junction bases left unmatched: 5. The CDR3 spells CASSLASGSPYEQYF. The CDR3 nucleotides read TGTGCCAGCAGCTTGGCTAGCGGAAGCCCCTACGAGCAGTACTTC.

The chain combines TRBV20-1 with TRBJ1-5, with 8 bases that match TRBD1. The junction had 13 bases not matched to a gene; V was cut back by 3 bases and J by 0 bases. Germline lookup yields CDR1 DFQATT and CDR2 SNEGSKA (reference sequence). This CDR3 has 18 amino acids. The chain's CDR3 is CSASPGTGSHYSNQPQHF. The CDR3 DNA is TGCAGTGCTAGTCCCGGGACAGGATCTCATTATAGCAATCAGCCCCAGCATTTT.

The V gene is TRBV11-2, the J gene TRBJ1-1; D is ambiguous. This CDR3 comprises 14 residues. Germline V lookup: CDR1 SGHAT, CDR2 FQNNGV. With 2 bases removed from V and 0 bases from J, the gap between germline ends came to 7 bases. The CDR3 coding sequence is TGTGCCAGCAGCTTAAGTTGGGTGAACACTGAAGCTTTCTTT. Translated: CASSLSWVNTEAFF.

In this sample, this clonotype turned up a few times. The chain is built from TRBV3-1 and TRBJ2-2; 11 positions match TRBD2. The CDR3 is 16 amino acids. The germline gives CDR1 LGHDT, CDR2 YNNKEL (reference sequence). The V segment lost 0 bases and the J segment 6 bases; nucleotides outside the gene matches: 3. The CDR3 loop is CASSQELAGVAGELFF. The DNA for the CDR3 is TGTGCCAGCAGCCAAGAACTAGCGGGAGTCGCCGGGGAGCTGTTTTTT.